Each of the 9 T cell receptor beta chains below was sequenced from the same sample in a study of blood T cell repertoires in COVID-19. Sequencing used immunoSEQ multiplex PCR; TCRdb keeps in-frame clones, though not all of them. In the table there are approximately 220,000 clones, around 82% of which are singletons. Sequences were obtained from peripheral blood. All receptors derive from a woman between 50 and 59 years old with acute or convalescent COVID-19.

The V and J genes are TRBV7-9 and TRBJ2-7, with D tentatively TRBD2 (6 bases). V was shortened by 3 bases and J by 3 bases, with 12 bases between the two germline ends. CDR3 size: 14 residues. From germline, CDR1 is SEHNR and CDR2 FQNEAQ (reference sequence). The CDR3 DNA reads TGTGCCAGCAGCTTGACCGGGAGTGGCTACGAGCAGTACTTC. It codes for CASSLTGSGYEQYF.

V and J are TRBV5-4 and TRBJ2-3, with TRBD2 matching 10 bases. This CDR3 has 15 residues. Germline V gene data show CDR1 as SGHNT and CDR2 as YYREEE (reference sequence). The trim removed 4 bases at V and 6 bases at J, leaving 8 bases unmatched. As DNA, the CDR3 is TGTGCCAGCAGCCCTAGCGGGAGCTTGGTTGATACGCAGTATTTT. Translation: CASSPSGSLVDTQYF.

This clone was seen more than once but under ten times. This sequence joins TRBV5-6 and TRBJ2-7; 7 positions agree with TRBD1. CDR1 and CDR2 from the germline V gene are SGHDT and YYEEEE. With 4 bases clipped from V and 6 bases from J, the junction kept 4 bases outside the gene matches. The CDR3 has 12 amino acids. CDR3 sequence: CASSRRTGEQYF. Written as DNA, the CDR3 is TGTGCCAGCAGCCGCCGGACAGGCGAGCAGTACTTC.

The chain carries TRBV20-1 and TRBJ1-2; D perhaps matches TRBD1 (5 bases). The CDR3 runs 11 residues. V was trimmed by 5 bases and J by 8 bases, leaving 12 bases between them. The germline CDR1 and CDR2 sequences are DFQATT and SNEGSKA (reference sequence). CDR3 nucleotide sequence: TGCAGTGCTGGAGGACGGGGGGGCTACACCTTC. It yields the protein CSAGGRGGYTF.

The chain links TRBV3-1 (or the pseudogene TRBV3-2) to TRBJ1-2, with D possibly TRBD1 on 6 matching bases. This CDR3 is 13 amino acids long. Germline CDR1 LGHDT, CDR2 YNNKEL (reference sequence). V dropped 3 bases and J dropped 6 bases, with 11 bases sitting between them. The CDR3 spells CASSHAGADGYTF. DNA of the CDR3: TGTGCCAGCAGCCATGCAGGGGCGGATGGCTACACCTTC.

The J gene is TRBJ1-1, the V gene TRBV5-1, with TRBD1 as a possible D gene (5 bases). The CDR3 loop spans 14 amino acids. Germline-derived CDR1 and CDR2 are SGHRS and YFSETQ. V was trimmed by 3 bases and J by 1 base, leaving 10 bases between them. This CDR3 reads CASSSGTANTEAFF. CDR3 sequence (DNA): TGCGCCAGCAGCTCAGGGACTGCGAACACTGAAGCTTTCTTT.

The chain links TRBV2 to TRBJ2-7, with 9 bases that match TRBD2. The CDR3 is 15 residues long. The germline CDR1 and CDR2 sequences are SNHLY and FYNNEI. The V segment lost 5 bases and the J segment 2 bases; nucleotides outside the gene matches: 7. CDR3 region: CASSYLAGNPYEQYF. The CDR3 bases are TGTGCCAGCAGTTATCTAGCGGGAAATCCCTACGAGCAGTACTTC.

The rearrangement joins TRBV6-4 to TRBJ2-1; no clear D. Trimming took 5 bases from V and 0 from J, leaving 14 bases between them. The CDR3 contains 16 residues. The V gene's germline CDR1 is MRHNA and CDR2 SNTAGT. CDR3 coding DNA: TGTGCCAGCAGTCCTACCCCCAGGCACTCCTACAATGAGCAGTTCTTC. Translating gives CASSPTPRHSYNEQFF.

This clone was seen only once. The rearrangement links TRBV12-3 or TRBV12-4 to TRBJ1-4, with TRBD1 identical over 7 bases. V was pared by 3 bases and J by 8 bases, with 3 bases of the junction left unmatched. The CDR3 length is 13 residues. DNA for the CDR3: TGTGCCAGCAGTTTTGACAGGGACGAAAAACTGTTTTTT. It codes for CASSFDRDEKLFF.